The 20 T cell receptor beta chains below all came from one sample that was sequenced in a study of blood T cells in healthy people across ages. PCR was performed a second time for about 7 to 12 cycles using a sample-barcoded 5' primer and a J-beta primer mix. From the 5' RACE reads, TCRdb called clonotypes with MiXCR, one entry per CDR3 protein. The table lists 900,000 to 950,000 distinct CDR3 sequences, 25% to 30% of them singletons. These same records also appear under a second study, on T cells of mothers and their children.

The sample comprised blood. These receptor sequences come from a woman between 40 and 55 years old in good health.

This clonotype was found a few times. An end of the junction does not agree with germline; a read error may underlie this. The rearrangement uses TRBV5-1 and TRBJ1-1; no reliable D call. The CDR3 runs to 14 residues. Germline V lookup: CDR1 SGHRS, CDR2 YFSETQ. The CDR3 coding sequence is TGCGCCAGCAGTTTGGAAACGGGCAACACTGAAGCTTTCTTT. Its protein product is CASSLETGNTEAFF.

This chain connects TRBV29-1 to TRBJ2-4; TRBD1 agrees at 8 bases. After removal of 4 bases from V and 13 bases from J, the junction contained 18 bases not matched to a gene. Germline CDR1 reads SQVTM; CDR2 reads ANQGSEA. CDR3 size: 15 residues. The CDR3 spells CSVVRGQGFSNEQYF. In DNA, the CDR3 is TGCAGCGTTGTTCGCGGACAGGGCTTTTCCAATGAGCAGTACTTC.

The DNA for the CDR3 is TGTGCCAGCAGCCCTCAGACTAGCGGGCTCTCCGATGAGCAGTTCTTC. Translation gives CASSPQTSGLSDEQFF. V usage is TRBV7-3 and J usage is TRBJ2-1, with 10 bases aligning to TRBD2. This CDR3 region has 16 residues. Germline-derived CDR1 and CDR2 are SGHTA and FQGTGA. Trimming cost V 5 bases and J 8 bases; bases outside gene matches: 12.

On this clonotype itself: The junction shows a germline mismatch at one end, possibly a read error. The V call is TRBV5-6, the J call TRBJ1-2; unclear D gene. Germline loops: CDR1 SGHDT, CDR2 YYEEEE. The CDR3 runs 19 residues. CDR3 sequence reads: CVSSLVVVVEGLLNYGYTF. In DNA, the CDR3 is TGTGTCAGCAGCTTGGTTGTAGTTGTGGAGGGCCTGCTTAACTATGGCTACACCTTC.

V gene TRBV7-2 combines with J gene TRBJ2-1, with TRBD2 matching 10 bases. The CDR3 length is 16 residues. Germline lookup yields CDR1 SGHTA and CDR2 FQGNSA. With 0 bases clipped from V and 14 bases from J, the junction kept 13 bases outside the gene matches. The CDR3 nucleotides are TGTGCCAGCAGCTTAGCGGCTAGCGGGAGTTTCATCACGGAGTTCTTC. It is translated as CASSLAASGSFITEFF.

The chain carries TRBV5-5 and TRBJ1-5; 7 bases agree with TRBD1. The length of the CDR3 is 15 residues. The germline V gene encodes CDR1 SGHKS and CDR2 YYEKEE (reference sequence). After removal of 3 bases from V and 3 bases from J, the junction contained 6 bases not matched to a gene. CDR3 residues: CASSWDGQVNQPQHF. CDR3 in DNA: TGTGCCAGCAGCTGGGACGGACAGGTCAATCAGCCCCAGCATTTT.

This clonotype was seen a few times. The J gene is TRBJ1-5, the V gene TRBV12-3 or TRBV12-4, with D unresolved. V lost 8 bases, J lost 5 bases, and 10 bases lay in between. CDR3 size: 12 residues. In nucleotides, the CDR3 is TGTGCCAGCCGGCTTGGGGATCAGCCCCAGCATTTT. Its protein product is CASRLGDQPQHF.

In this sample, this clonotype turned up a few times. The rearrangement uses TRBV7-9 and TRBJ2-5, with 9 bases aligning to TRBD1. Losses at the gene ends were 5 bases for V and 7 bases for J; bases not matched to a gene: 8. The germline gives CDR1 SEHNR, CDR2 FQNEAQ (reference sequence). The CDR3 totals 14 residues. The CDR3 nucleotides read TGTGCCAGCAGCCTTAGACAGGGGGAAGGGACCCAGTACTTC. Amino acid sequence: CASSLRQGEGTQYF.

The chain carries TRBV5-1 and TRBJ2-1, with D possibly being TRBD1 or TRBD2 (5 bases each). Germline V CDR1 and CDR2: SGHRS, YFSETQ. Deletions cut 3 bases from V and 8 bases from J, with 18 bases between. This CDR3 has 15 residues. The CDR3 sequence is CASSSQWGKGDEQFF. The CDR3 DNA reads as TGCGCCAGCAGCTCGCAATGGGGGAAAGGGGATGAGCAGTTCTTC. Complete variable domain (other parts from reference TRBV5-1 and TRBJ2-1): KAGVTQTPRYLIKTRGQQVTLSCSPISGHRSVSWYQQTPGQGLQFLFEYFSETQRNKGNFPGRFSGRQFSNSRSEMNVSTLELGDSALYLCASSSQWGKGDEQFFGPGTRLTVL.

The rearrangement joins TRBV20-1 to TRBJ1-1, with D hard to call. The CDR3 loop spans 13 amino acids. Trimming pared 5 bases from V and 5 bases from J, leaving 15 bases between. CDR1 DFQATT and CDR2 SNEGSKA come from the germline V gene (reference sequence). The DNA for the CDR3 is TGCAGTGCTCCCTTCGACACGGGTACTGAAGCTTTCTTT. It specifies CSAPFDTGTEAFF.

This clonotype is a singleton in its sample. V gene TRBV20-1 combines with J gene TRBJ1-1; D is unresolved. Trimming removed 6 bases from V and 4 bases from J, with 12 bases in between. Germline lookup yields CDR1 DFQATT and CDR2 SNEGSKA (reference sequence). This CDR3 has 12 amino acids. The CDR3 loop reads CSARRRVTEAFF. CDR3 DNA: TGCAGTGCCCGACGGAGGGTCACTGAAGCTTTCTTT.

In this sample, this clonotype turned up many times. The chain employs TRBV20-1 and TRBJ2-3; 9 bases are shared with TRBD2. There are 17 residues in the CDR3. The J segment lost 2 bases and the V segment lost 3 bases, leaving 12 bases of the junction unmatched. Germline lookup yields CDR1 DFQATT and CDR2 SNEGSKA (reference sequence). The CDR3 DNA is TGCAGTGCTAGCGGGGCGGGTAGCGGGGGAAACACAGATACGCAGTATTTT. Residues: CSASGAGSGGNTDTQYF.

The chain couples TRBV6-5 to TRBJ1-3; D is ambiguous. CDR3 length equals 13 residues. The germline V gene has CDR1 MNHEY and CDR2 SVGAGI. Trimming left V 8 bases short and J 4 bases short, with 12 bases between. The CDR3 DNA is TGTGCCAGCCATGACCTTTCAGGAAACACCATATATTTT. Residues: CASHDLSGNTIYF.

V is TRBV11-2 and J is TRBJ2-7; D gene unclear. This CDR3 comprises 14 residues. With 5 bases removed from V and 1 base from J, the gap between germline ends came to 12 bases. Germline CDR1 is SGHAT and CDR2 is FQNNGV. CDR3 sequence reads: CASSPVSGSYEQYF. The CDR3 DNA sequence: TGTGCCAGCAGCCCAGTTAGTGGGTCCTACGAGCAGTACTTC. Full variable domain (remainder filled in from reference TRBV11-2 and TRBJ2-7): EAGVAQSPRYKIIEKRQSVAFWCNPISGHATLYWYQQILGQGPKLLIQFQNNGVVDDSQLPKDRFSAERLKGVDSTLKIQPAKLEDSAVYLCASSPVSGSYEQYFGPGTRLTVT.

The J gene is TRBJ1-2, the V gene TRBV5-1, with D tentatively TRBD1 (5 bases). V was pared by 1 base and J by 5 bases, with 12 bases between. CDR1 is SGHRS, CDR2 YFSETQ, per germline. The CDR3 is made up of 14 amino acids. In DNA form, the CDR3 reads TGCGCCAGCAGCTTGAGTCAGGGAGAGTATGGCTACACCTTC. Translated, it gives CASSLSQGEYGYTF.

This clonotype showed up many times. The chain carries TRBV5-1 and TRBJ2-7, with no clear D. Between the trimmed V and J ends, which lost 0 bases and 0 bases, there was a span of 4 bases. Germline CDR1 and CDR2: SGHRS and YFSETQ. The CDR3 covers 13 residues. The CDR3 nucleotides are TGCGCCAGCAGCTTGGGTGTCTCCTACGAGCAGTACTTC. Amino acids: CASSLGVSYEQYF.

This clonotype was seen only a few times. The genes are TRBV4-1 and TRBJ1-2, with TRBD1 identical over 8 bases. The CDR3 length is 14 residues. Germline CDR1 MGHRA, CDR2 YSYEKL. After removal of 6 bases from V and 4 bases from J, the junction contained 7 bases not matched to a gene. CDR3 coding DNA: TGCGCCAGCAGGGTGGCAGGGGGCCTCTATGGCTACACCTTC. It specifies CASRVAGGLYGYTF.

In this sample, this clonotype turned up a few times. V is TRBV7-2 and J is TRBJ1-1; 7 nucleotides match TRBD1. V was pared by 4 bases and J by 4 bases, with 6 bases of the junction left unmatched. The CDR3 is 14 residues long. Looked up from germline, CDR1 is SGHTA and CDR2 is FQGNSA. This CDR3 reads CASSSDRVFTEAFF. CDR3 bases: TGTGCCAGCAGCTCCGACAGGGTGTTCACTGAAGCTTTCTTT.

A note on this clonotype: The junction and the germline gene differ at one end; a read error may be behind it. The CDR3 spells CSAAPTGTSDEQYF. The CDR3 nucleotides read TGCAGCGCCGCACCGACGGGGACCTCCGACGAGCAGTACTTC. This chain connects TRBV29-1 to TRBJ2-1; D is possibly TRBD1 or TRBD2 (5 bases each). The last part of the DNA fits TRBJ2-7 better; the J call may be wrong. Germline CDR1 SQVTM, CDR2 ANQGSEA. This CDR3 region has 14 residues.

A word on this clonotype: An end of the junction does not agree with germline; a read error may underlie this. V gene TRBV6-2 or TRBV6-3 combines with J gene TRBJ2-4; D not resolved. With the DNA end fitting TRBJ2-7 better, the J assignment may be wrong. From germline, CDR1 is MNHEY and CDR2 SVGEGT. The CDR3 loop spans 13 amino acids. The CDR3 here is CACSDGGSYEQYF. The CDR3 DNA reads as TGTGCCTGCAGCGACGGCGGATCCTACGAGCAGTACTTC.